These T cell receptor beta chains were read from a single sample in a study of shared clonotypes between healthy human individuals. Measured with immunoSEQ multiplex PCR; TCRdb has only the in-frame clones, and not every one. The profile shows 450,000 to 700,000 clones, about 95% of them singletons. Sequenced input: naive CD8+ T cells sorted from blood. Every receptor here comes from a woman aged 30 to 39 in good health. The conserved cysteine and the conserved F or W are not part of the CDR3 here.

len | v_gene | CDR3aa
13 | TRBV19 | ASSPRQGPSYEQY
14 | TRBV28 | ASSLYSGAPNYGYT
15 | TRBV4-1 | ASSLLHWLAGVNEQF
12 | TRBV6-5 | ASSYLRLQETQY
12 | TRBV6-1 | ASSERAPYQPQH
11 | TRBV7-9 | ASSAPSTDTQY
11 | TRBV6-1 | ASIAGSGYEQY
14 | TRBV6-5 | ASSYSRGQGSYEQY
12 | TRBV6-1 | ASGGTYSNQPQH
14 | TRBV12-5 | ASGLAPGHPPYGYT
11 | TRBV15 | ATSRGTYPPLH
11 | TRBV6-5 | ASGRGAGYGYT
12 | TRBV19 | ASRRDRRNQPQH
11 | TRBV7-9 | ASSFSRTDTQY
14 | TRBV28 | ASSLGAGGGVDTQY
13 | TRBV5-5 | ASSWASEWTGELF
11 | TRBV27 | ASSFTGSYEQY
15 | TRBV29-1 | SVEGGRTGDGGTEAF
11 | TRBV15 | ATSHTGGSGYT
12 | TRBV2 | ASSGQGTKREAF
11 | TRBV28 | ASSLEGAQGQF
12 | TRBV28 | ASSSDGYSYEQY
12 | TRBV27 | ASSLTGRDNEQF
16 | TRBV10-3 | AISGPVGAPGNQETQY
10 | TRBV9 | ASSGKLDEQF
12 | TRBV30 | AWNDWGRHQPQH
12 | TRBV25-1 | ASSAPGLAVEQY
11 | TRBV7-7 | ASSSGQGSEQY
11 | TRBV19 | ATRTGGWTEAF
15 | TRBV27 | ASSLLASGSVYNEQF
14 | TRBV25-1 | ASSEYHATGFETQY
14 | TRBV14 | ASSQAHQIGGYGYT
13 | TRBV7-9 | ASSFTGFIDYGYT
11 | TRBV6-5 | ASSYSQNNEQF
13 | TRBV5-6 | ASSLAGTASYEQY
11 | TRBV5-8 | ASSFTQAYEQY
13 | TRBV4-1 | ASSSTGGFSYEQY
9 | TRBV28 | ASSFPPVPY